Sequencing of this TCR beta chain was carried out in a study of T cell responses to AZD1222 COVID-19 vaccine. Study conclusions and caveats: The donor cohort was predominantly white British with a female majority, and clonal diversity may have been underestimated.

J was trimmed by 0 bases and V by 0 bases; bases with no gene match: 13. Germline V gene sequence: CDR1 LGHNA, CDR2 YSLEER. The CDR3 consists of 21 residues. Here immunoSEQ multiplex PCR was the method, and the copy in TCRdb shows in-frame clones only, minus some. The profile shows about 260,000 clones, roughly 93% of them singletons. For this clone: What it binds is unknown.

The receptor was isolated from an adult in good health. V and J are TRBV4-3 and TRBJ2-6, with 8 bases that match TRBD1. The sequences come from peripheral blood, collected on day 0 of AZD1222 vaccination. The CDR3 DNA reads as TGCGCCAGCAGCCAAGATCGGATTTGGCAGGGGGCACCCTCTGGGGCCAACGTCCTGACTTTC. Its protein product is CASSQDRIWQGAPSGANVLTF.